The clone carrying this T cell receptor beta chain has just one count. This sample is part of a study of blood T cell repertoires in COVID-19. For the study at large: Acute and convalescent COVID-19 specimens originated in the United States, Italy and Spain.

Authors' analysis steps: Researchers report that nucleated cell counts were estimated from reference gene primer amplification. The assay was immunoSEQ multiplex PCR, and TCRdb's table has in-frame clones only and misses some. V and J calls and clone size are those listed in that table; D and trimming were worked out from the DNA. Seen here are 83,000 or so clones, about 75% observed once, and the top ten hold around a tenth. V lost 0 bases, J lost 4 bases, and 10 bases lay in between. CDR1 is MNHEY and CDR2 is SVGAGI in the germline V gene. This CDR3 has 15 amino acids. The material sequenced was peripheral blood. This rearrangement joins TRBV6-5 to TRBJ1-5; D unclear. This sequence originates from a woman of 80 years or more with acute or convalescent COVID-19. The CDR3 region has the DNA TGTGCCAGCAGTTACTCCTCCGGGAATAATCAGCCCCAGCATTTT. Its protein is CASSYSSGNNQPQHF.